This T cell receptor beta chain was recorded in a study of T cell responses to AZD1222 COVID-19 vaccine. Study-wide points: Spike was spanned by vaccine-associated CD4 TCRs, which were dominant at 160-218 and 743-854. Just a handful of people given AZD1222 tested seropositive at baseline. Spike-specific TCR breadth and depth rose after two AZD1222 doses. Most donors were white British and more were female, and clonal diversity was possibly underestimated.

Comment on this clone: Its antigen is unidentified.

V was cut by 5 bases and J by 3 bases, with 11 bases left in between. The CDR3 extends over 13 amino acids. Germline V gives CDR1 KGHSH, CDR2 LQKENI. TCRdb's table, derived via immunoSEQ multiplex PCR, lists solely in-frame clones and lacks some. The table has some 97,000 clones, approximately 91% seen once. The chain links TRBV18 to TRBJ2-7; D perhaps matches TRBD1 (5 bases). The sequence derives from an adult in good health. The material sequenced was peripheral blood, taken on day 0 of AZD1222 vaccination. The CDR3 DNA reads TGTGCCAGCTCATCAACAGGTATCTACGAGCAGTACTTC. It codes for CASSSTGIYEQYF.